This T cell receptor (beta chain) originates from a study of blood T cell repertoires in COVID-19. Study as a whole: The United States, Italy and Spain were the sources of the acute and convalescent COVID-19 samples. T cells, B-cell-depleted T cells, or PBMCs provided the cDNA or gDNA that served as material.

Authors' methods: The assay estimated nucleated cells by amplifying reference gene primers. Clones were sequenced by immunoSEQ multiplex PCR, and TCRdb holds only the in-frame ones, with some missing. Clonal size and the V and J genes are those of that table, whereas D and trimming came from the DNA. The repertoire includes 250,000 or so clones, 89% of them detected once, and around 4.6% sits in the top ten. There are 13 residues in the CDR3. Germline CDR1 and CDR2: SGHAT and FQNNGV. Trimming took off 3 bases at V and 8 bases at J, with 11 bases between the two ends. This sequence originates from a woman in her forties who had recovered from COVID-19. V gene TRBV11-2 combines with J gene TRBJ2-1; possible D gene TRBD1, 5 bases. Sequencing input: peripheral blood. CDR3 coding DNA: TGTGCCAGCAGCTTGAAGGGGTGGGATGAGCAGTTCTTC. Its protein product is CASSLKGWDEQFF.